This T cell receptor (beta chain) is drawn from a study of vaccination and CD4 T cells after COVID-19. CD4+ T cells that had been cultured provided DNA sequenced with the Oncomine TCR Beta short-read assay. TCRdb independently ran MiXCR on the PCR reads; one entry per CDR3 protein. This table holds 20,000 to 30,000 distinct CDR3 sequences, 64% found once. The treatment denotes: roughly 11-day PBMC culture with coronavirus spike peptide pools or control peptides (ViraFEST assay). The cultures had half their medium swapped for fresh IL-2 medium on days 3 and 7. A word on this clonotype: The antigen is undetermined.

General study results and limits: A median 86.3% of convalescent patients' SARS-CoV-2-reactive clones emerged only after vaccination. In convalescent patients, 304 of 307 vaccine-specific clones were spike mono-reactive.

Sequencing was done on a sample of CD4+ T cells from blood, cultured in vitro. This receptor was obtained from a human donor who had recovered from COVID-19.

The CDR3 is CASSLGQVYNQPQHF. CDR3 sequence (DNA): TGTGCCAGCAGTTTAGGACAGGTTTACAATCAGCCCCAGCATTTT. The chain links TRBV12-3 or TRBV12-4 to TRBJ1-5, with TRBD1 as a possible D gene (6 bases). Trimming pared 1 base from V and 3 bases from J, leaving 10 bases between. This CDR3 has 15 residues.